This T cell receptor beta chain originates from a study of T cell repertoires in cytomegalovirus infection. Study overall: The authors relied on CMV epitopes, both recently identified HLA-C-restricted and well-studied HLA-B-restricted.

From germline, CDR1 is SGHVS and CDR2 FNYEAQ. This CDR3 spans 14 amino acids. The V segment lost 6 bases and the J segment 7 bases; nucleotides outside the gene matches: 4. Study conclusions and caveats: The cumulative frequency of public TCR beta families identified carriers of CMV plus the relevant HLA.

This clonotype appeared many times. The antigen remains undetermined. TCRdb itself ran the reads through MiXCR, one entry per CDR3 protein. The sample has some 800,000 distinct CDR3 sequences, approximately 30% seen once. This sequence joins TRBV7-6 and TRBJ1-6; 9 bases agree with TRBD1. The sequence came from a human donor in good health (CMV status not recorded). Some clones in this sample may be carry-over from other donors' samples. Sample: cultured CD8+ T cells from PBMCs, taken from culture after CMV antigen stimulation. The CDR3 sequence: CASRLDRGNSPLHF. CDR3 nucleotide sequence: TGTGCCAGCAGACTGGACAGGGGCAATTCACCCCTCCACTTT.